This T cell receptor beta chain was identified in a study of T-cell reconstitution after alpha-beta-depleted transplantation in children. The study's findings and limits: Where alpha-beta T cells came from about two months after transplant was reportedly several hundred expanded graft clones. Once a year had passed after transplant, T-cell counts and diversity came mostly from newly produced T cells.

This clonotype has ten or more counts. Its antigen is unidentified. This CDR3 region has 16 residues. Germline CDR1 reads SGHRS; CDR2 reads YFSETQ. Trimming took 0 bases from V and 3 from J, leaving 12 bases between them. Unique molecular identifiers were incorporated when the TCRbeta library was constructed. TCRdb called the PCR reads again in MiXCR, with one record for every CDR3 protein. The sample contains 700,000 or so distinct CDR3 sequences, about 12% of which appear only once. The TCR originated in a girl aged 2 to 10 with congenital amegakaryocytic thrombocytopenia, due to receive a stem cell transplant. The chain links TRBV5-1 to TRBJ2-2; perhaps TRBD2 as D (6 bases). Sample: PBMCs, taken before TCRalphabeta/CD19-depleted stem cell transplant. The CDR3 region is CASSLGTGEDTGELFF. The DNA of the CDR3 is TGCGCCAGCAGCTTGGGAACGGGAGAGGACACCGGGGAGCTGTTTTTT.